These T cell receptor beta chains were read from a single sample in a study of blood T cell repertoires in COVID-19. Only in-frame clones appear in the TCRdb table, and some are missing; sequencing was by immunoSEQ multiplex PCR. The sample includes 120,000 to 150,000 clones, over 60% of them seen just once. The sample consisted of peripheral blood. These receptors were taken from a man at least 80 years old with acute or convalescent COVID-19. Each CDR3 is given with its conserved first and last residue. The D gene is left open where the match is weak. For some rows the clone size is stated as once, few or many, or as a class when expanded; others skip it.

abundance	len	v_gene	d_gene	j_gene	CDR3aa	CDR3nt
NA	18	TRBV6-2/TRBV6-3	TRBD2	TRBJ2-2	CASSRTSGGAKNTGELFF	TGTGCCAGCAGCAGGACTAGCGGGGGAGCTAAGAACACCGGGGAGCTGTTTTTT
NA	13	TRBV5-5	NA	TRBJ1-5	CASSLAGGQPQHF	TGTGCCAGCAGCCTGGCGGGGGGCCAGCCCCAGCATTTT
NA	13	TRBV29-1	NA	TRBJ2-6	CSVRTTGANVLTF	TGCAGCGTCCGGACAACTGGGGCCAACGTCCTGACTTTC
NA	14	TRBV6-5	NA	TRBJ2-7	CASSYWRGPYEQYF	TGTGCCAGCAGTTACTGGCGGGGCCCCTACGAGCAGTACTTC
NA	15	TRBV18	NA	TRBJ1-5	CASSPRGSSNQPQHF	TGTGCCAGCTCACCACGAGGCAGTAGCAATCAGCCCCAGCATTTT
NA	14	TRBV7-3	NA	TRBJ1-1	CASSLKGPGSEAFF	TGTGCCAGCAGCTTAAAGGGCCCGGGGTCTGAAGCTTTCTTT
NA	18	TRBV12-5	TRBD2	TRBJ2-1	CASGLAPTSGGPYNEQFF	TGTGCTAGTGGTTTGGCCCCGACTAGCGGGGGGCCCTACAATGAGCAGTTCTTC
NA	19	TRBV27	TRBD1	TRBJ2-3	CASSLSPTGTGGGRDTQYF	TGTGCCAGCAGTCTATCCCCCACCGGGACAGGGGGAGGTAGGGATACGCAGTATTTT
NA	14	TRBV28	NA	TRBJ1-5	CASSPPQANQPQHF	TGTGCCAGCAGTCCTCCCCAGGCCAATCAGCCCCAGCATTTT
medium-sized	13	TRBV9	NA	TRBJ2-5	CASSVAGQETQYF	TGTGCCAGCAGCGTAGCAGGGCAAGAGACCCAGTACTTC
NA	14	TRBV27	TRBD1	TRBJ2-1	CASSRRDRGLEQFF	TGTGCCAGCAGCCGCCGGGACAGGGGGCTTGAGCAGTTCTTC
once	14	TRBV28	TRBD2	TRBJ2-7	CASSPGTRKGEQYF	TGTGCCAGCAGTCCAGGGACTAGAAAGGGCGAGCAGTACTTC
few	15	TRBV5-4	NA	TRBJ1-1	CASSWGGRTVDKAFF	TGTGCCAGCAGCTGGGGCGGGCGGACAGTGGATAAAGCTTTCTTT
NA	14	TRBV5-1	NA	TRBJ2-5	CASRAGTGQETQYF	TGCGCCAGCAGAGCCGGGACTGGGCAAGAGACCCAGTACTTC
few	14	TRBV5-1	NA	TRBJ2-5	CASSFGDYQETQYF	TGCGCCAGCAGCTTCGGAGACTACCAAGAGACCCAGTACTTC
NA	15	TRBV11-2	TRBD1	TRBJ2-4	CASSTNRGPWNIQYF	TGTGCCAGCAGCACCAACAGGGGGCCGTGGAACATTCAGTACTTC
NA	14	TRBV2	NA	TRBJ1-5	CASNRGGAGQPQHF	TGTGCCAGCAACCGGGGGGGCGCGGGACAGCCCCAGCATTTT
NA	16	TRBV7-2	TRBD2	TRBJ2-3	CASSLGLAGGADTQYF	TGTGCCAGCAGCTTGGGACTAGCGGGGGGGGCAGATACGCAGTATTTT
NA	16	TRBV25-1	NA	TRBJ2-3	CASSEGFTSNTDTQYF	TGTGCCAGCAGTGAAGGCTTTACTAGCAACACAGATACGCAGTATTTT
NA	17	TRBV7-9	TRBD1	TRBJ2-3	CASSQRGTGGWTDTQYF	TGTGCCAGCAGCCAGAGAGGGACAGGGGGCTGGACAGATACGCAGTATTTT
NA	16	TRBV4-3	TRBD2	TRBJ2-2	CASSQVAGANTGELFF	TGCGCCAGCAGCCAAGTGGCGGGGGCGAACACCGGGGAGCTGTTTTTT
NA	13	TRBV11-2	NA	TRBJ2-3	CASSLMDDNTQYF	TGTGCCAGCAGCTTAATGGATGACAATACGCAGTATTTT